Given below is one TCR beta chain in context. The antigen is unknown. TCRdb reprocessed the reads with MiXCR, giving one entry per CDR3 protein. The repertoire consists of some 900,000 distinct CDR3 sequences, with approximately 32% occurring once and the leading ten covering 12%. The data were obtained in a study of T cell repertoires in cytomegalovirus infection. The CDR3 runs to 15 residues. In germline, CDR1 is MNHEY, CDR2 SVGAGI. Unmatched junction bases numbered 8, after V lost 8 bases and J lost 0 bases. Points from the study as a whole: Using cumulative public TCR beta family frequency, the authors identified those who carried CMV together with the relevant HLA.

The clonotype comes from a human donor in good health (CMV status not recorded). Some clones in this sample may be carry-over from other donors' samples. This sample comprised cultured CD8+ T cells from PBMCs, obtained from culture after CMV antigen stimulation. The rearrangement uses TRBV6-5 and TRBJ1-1, with 8 bases matching TRBD1. The CDR3 loop reads CASRVGTGMNTEAFF. The DNA for the CDR3 is TGTGCCAGCCGGGTTGGGACAGGCATGAACACTGAAGCTTTCTTT.